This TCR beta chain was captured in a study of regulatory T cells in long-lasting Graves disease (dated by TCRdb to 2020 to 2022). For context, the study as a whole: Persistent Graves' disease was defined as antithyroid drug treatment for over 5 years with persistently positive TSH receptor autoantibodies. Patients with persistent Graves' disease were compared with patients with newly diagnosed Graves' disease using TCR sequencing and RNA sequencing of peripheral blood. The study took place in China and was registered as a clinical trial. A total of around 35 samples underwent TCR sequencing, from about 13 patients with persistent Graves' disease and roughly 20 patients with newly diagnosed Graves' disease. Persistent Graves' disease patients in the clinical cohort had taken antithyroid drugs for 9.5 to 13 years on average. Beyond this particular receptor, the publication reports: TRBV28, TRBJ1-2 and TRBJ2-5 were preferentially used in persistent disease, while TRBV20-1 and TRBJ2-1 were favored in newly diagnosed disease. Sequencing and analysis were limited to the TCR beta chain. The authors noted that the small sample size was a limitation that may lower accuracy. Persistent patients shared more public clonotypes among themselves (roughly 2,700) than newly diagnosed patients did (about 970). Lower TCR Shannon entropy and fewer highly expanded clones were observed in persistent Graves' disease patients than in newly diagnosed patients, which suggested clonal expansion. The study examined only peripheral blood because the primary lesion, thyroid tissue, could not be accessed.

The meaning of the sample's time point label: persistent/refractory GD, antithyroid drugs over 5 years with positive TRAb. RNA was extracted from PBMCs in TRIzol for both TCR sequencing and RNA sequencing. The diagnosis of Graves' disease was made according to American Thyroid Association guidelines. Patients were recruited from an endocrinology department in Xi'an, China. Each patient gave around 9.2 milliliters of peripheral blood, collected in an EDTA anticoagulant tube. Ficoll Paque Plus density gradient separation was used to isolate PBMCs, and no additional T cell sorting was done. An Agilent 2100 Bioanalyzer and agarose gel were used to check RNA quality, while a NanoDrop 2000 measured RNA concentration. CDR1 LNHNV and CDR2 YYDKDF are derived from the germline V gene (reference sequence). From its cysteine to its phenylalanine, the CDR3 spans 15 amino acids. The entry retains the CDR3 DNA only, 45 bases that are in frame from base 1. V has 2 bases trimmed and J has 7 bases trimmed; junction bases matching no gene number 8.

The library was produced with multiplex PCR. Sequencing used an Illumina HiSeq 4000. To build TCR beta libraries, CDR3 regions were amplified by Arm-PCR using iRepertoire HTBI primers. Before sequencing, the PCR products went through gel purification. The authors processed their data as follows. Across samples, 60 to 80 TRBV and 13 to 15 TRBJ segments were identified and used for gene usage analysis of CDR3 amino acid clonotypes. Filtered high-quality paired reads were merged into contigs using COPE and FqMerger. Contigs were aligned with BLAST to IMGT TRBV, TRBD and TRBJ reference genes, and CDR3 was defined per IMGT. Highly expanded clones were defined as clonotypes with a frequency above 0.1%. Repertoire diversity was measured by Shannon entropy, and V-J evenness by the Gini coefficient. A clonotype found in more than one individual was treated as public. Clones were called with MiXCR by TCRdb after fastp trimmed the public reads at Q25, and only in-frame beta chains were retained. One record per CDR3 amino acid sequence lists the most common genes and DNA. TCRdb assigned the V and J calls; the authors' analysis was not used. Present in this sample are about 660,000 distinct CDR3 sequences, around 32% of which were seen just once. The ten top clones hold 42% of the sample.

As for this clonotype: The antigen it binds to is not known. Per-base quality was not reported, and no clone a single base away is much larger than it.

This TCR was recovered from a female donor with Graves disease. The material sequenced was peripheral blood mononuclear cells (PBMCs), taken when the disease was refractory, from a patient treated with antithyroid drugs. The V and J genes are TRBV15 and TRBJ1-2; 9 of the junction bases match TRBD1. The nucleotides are TGTGCCACCAGCAGAAAAAAACAGGGGGCGTGTGGCTACACCTTC. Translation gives CATSRKKQGACGYTF.